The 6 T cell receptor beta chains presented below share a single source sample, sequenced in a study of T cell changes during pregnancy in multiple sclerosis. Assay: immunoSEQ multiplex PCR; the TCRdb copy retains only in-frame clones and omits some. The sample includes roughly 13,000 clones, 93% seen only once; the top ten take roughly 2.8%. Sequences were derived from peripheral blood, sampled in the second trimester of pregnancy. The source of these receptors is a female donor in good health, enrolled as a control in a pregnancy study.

The CDR3 DNA reads as TGTGCCTGGAGTGTGCTAGGCACTGAAGCTTTCTTT. This translates into CAWSVLGTEAFF. The chain uses TRBV30 and TRBJ1-1; the D is unclear. This CDR3 has 12 amino acids. Germline values: CDR1 GTSNPN, CDR2 SVGIG (reference sequence). The V and J ends lost 0 bases and 4 bases respectively, with 6 bases between them.

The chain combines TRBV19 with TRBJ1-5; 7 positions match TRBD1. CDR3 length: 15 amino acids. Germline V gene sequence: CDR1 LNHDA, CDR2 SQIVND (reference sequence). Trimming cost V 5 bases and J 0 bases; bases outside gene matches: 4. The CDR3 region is CASSVPGGSNQPQHF. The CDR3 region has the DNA TGTGCCAGTAGTGTACCAGGGGGTAGCAATCAGCCCCAGCATTTT.

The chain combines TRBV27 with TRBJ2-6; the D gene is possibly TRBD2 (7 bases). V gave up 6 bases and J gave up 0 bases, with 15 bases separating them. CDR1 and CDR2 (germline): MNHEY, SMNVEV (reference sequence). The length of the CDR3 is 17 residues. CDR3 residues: CASRNREGGSGANVLTF. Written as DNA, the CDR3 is TGTGCCAGCAGGAACAGGGAGGGGGGCTCTGGGGCCAACGTCCTGACTTTC.

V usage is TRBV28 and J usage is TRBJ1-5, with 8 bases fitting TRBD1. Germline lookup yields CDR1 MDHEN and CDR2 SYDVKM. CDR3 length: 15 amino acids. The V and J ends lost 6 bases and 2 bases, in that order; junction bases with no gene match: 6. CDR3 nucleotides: TGTGCCAGCAGGCCTCAGGGGGCAGGCAATCAGCCCCAGCATTTT. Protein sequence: CASRPQGAGNQPQHF.

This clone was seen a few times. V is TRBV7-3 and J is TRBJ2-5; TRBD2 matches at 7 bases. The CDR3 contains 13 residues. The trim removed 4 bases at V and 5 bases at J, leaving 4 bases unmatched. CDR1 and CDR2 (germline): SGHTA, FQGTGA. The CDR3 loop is CASSSGEGETQYF. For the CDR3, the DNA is TGTGCCAGCAGCTCCGGGGAGGGGGAGACCCAGTACTTC.

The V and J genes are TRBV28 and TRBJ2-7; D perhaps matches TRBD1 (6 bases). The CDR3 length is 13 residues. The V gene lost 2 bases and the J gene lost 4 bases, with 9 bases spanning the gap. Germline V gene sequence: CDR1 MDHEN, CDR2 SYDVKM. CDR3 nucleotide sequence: TGTGCCAGCAGTTTAACAGGGAAATACGAGCAGTACTTC. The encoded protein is CASSLTGKYEQYF.